These 3 T cell receptor beta chains were sequenced from one sample in a study of STAT5B mutations in CD4+ large granular lymphocyte leukemia. Profiled with immunoSEQ multiplex PCR; TCRdb holds only in-frame clones, not every one. Counted here are just over 40,000 clones, 70% to 85% occurring once; the ten biggest clones make up approximately 0.35%. The material sequenced was CD4+ T cells from blood buffy coats. The receptors originated from a human donor in good health.

The gene calls are TRBV19 and TRBJ1-1; 7 nucleotides align to TRBD1. Germline V CDR1 and CDR2: LNHDA, SQIVND (reference sequence). The CDR3 runs 16 residues. Trimming at V came to 4 bases and at J to 2 bases, leaving 10 bases not matched to a gene. CDR3 protein: CASSTRDSHINTEAFF. The DNA for the CDR3 is TGTGCCAGTAGTACCCGGGACAGCCACATCAACACTGAAGCTTTCTTT.

The chain is built from TRBV11-2 and TRBJ2-7; 10 bases agree with TRBD1. CDR3 size: 14 residues. Germline V gene lookup returns CDR1 SGHAT and CDR2 FQNNGV. The J segment lost 4 bases and the V segment lost 1 base, leaving 1 base of the junction unmatched. The CDR3 loop is CASSLVGQGYEQYF. The CDR3 coding sequence is TGTGCCAGCAGCTTAGTGGGACAGGGGTACGAGCAGTACTTC.

This chain links TRBV2 with TRBJ2-7; 7 nucleotides align to TRBD1. CDR1 is SNHLY, CDR2 FYNNEI, per germline. Trimming at V came to 7 bases and at J to 4 bases, leaving 16 bases not matched to a gene. The CDR3 has 16 residues. The CDR3 spells CASKPLTGPGLYEQYF. In nucleotides, the CDR3 is TGTGCCAGCAAGCCGTTGACAGGGCCGGGATTATACGAGCAGTACTTC. Variable domain in full (rest from reference TRBV2 and TRBJ2-7): EPEVTQTPSHQVTQMGQEVILRCVPISNHLYFYWYRQILGQKVEFLVSFYNNEISEKSEIFDDQFSVERPDGSNFTLKIRSTKLEDSAMYFCASKPLTGPGLYEQYFGPGTRLTVT.